In its sample, the clone carrying this TCR beta chain was seen a few times. Its antigen is unknown. The junction departs from germline at one end; a sequencing error may be responsible. Using quantitative 5'-RACE with molecular barcodes, the authors made TCR beta libraries. TCRdb itself ran the 5' RACE reads through MiXCR, one entry per CDR3 protein. Of about 450,000 distinct CDR3 sequences in the sample, 20% to 30% are singletons; the top ten hold about 0.89%. Germline CDR1 MNHEY, CDR2 SMNVEV (reference sequence). This CDR3 region has 13 residues. This sample is part of a study of CD8 T cells in ankylosing spondylitis. The study, taken as a whole, reports: Ankylosing spondylitis blood seemed to carry a telltale TCR beta motif made of under ten highly homologous variants. Earlier reports found some motif variants in synovial fluid and blood in reactive arthritis. Within matched ankylosing spondylitis synovial fluid, disease-linked clones were reportedly significantly enriched. CD8+ cells made up the disease-linked clones, which were relatively rare in peripheral blood.

Sequenced sample: blood, either unsorted or a sorted T cell fraction (not recorded which). The source is a male donor with ankylosing spondylitis. The chain links TRBV27 to TRBJ2-3; D gene uncertain. The CDR3 reads CASSISSTDTQYF. CDR3 in DNA: TGTGCCAGCAGTATATCTAGCACAGATACGCAGTATTTT.